These 21 T cell receptor beta chains share one sample of origin, sequenced in a study of blood T cell repertoires in COVID-19. Sequencing was performed with immunoSEQ multiplex PCR; in TCRdb, only in-frame clones are kept and a portion is missing. The sample carries 110,000 to 150,000 clones, over 65% recorded once. The specimen sequenced was PBMCs or T cells enriched from blood (not recorded which). The receptors were sampled from a woman aged 45-65 years who had recovered from COVID-19.

The chain uses TRBV28 and TRBJ2-3, with 7 bases fitting TRBD2. The germline V gene encodes CDR1 MDHEN and CDR2 SYDVKM. After removal of 2 bases from V and 1 base from J, the junction contained 3 bases not matched to a gene. There are 15 residues in the CDR3. The CDR3, as DNA: TGTGCCAGCAGTTTAATCCTAGCGGGCACAGATACGCAGTATTTT. Amino acids: CASSLILAGTDTQYF.

The chain has TRBV7-8 and TRBJ1-2, with unresolved D. V was trimmed by 1 base and J by 5 bases, leaving 8 bases between them. The germline V gene has CDR1 SGHVS and CDR2 FQNEAQ. CDR3 length: 13 residues. As DNA, the CDR3 is TGTGCCAGCAGCTTAGTCCGAGAATATGGCTACACCTTC. Encoded protein: CASSLVREYGYTF.

In its sample, this clone was seen once. The rearrangement links TRBV28 to TRBJ2-1, with 9 nucleotides matching TRBD2. The CDR3 extends over 13 amino acids. Germline lookup yields CDR1 MDHEN and CDR2 SYDVKM. V lost 5 bases to trimming and J lost 5 bases; unmatched junction nucleotides: 1. CDR3 sequence: CASSRTSDNEQFF. DNA of the CDR3: TGTGCCAGCAGTAGGACTAGCGACAATGAGCAGTTCTTC.

This clone has just a few counts. This chain links TRBV29-1 with TRBJ2-3; TRBD1 might be the D (6 bases). The CDR3 runs to 15 residues. Germline V lookup: CDR1 SQVTM, CDR2 ANQGSEA. V was pared by 4 bases and J by 2 bases, with 16 bases between. The CDR3 is CSVVMGQGFTDTQYF. The CDR3 region has the DNA TGCAGCGTTGTTATGGGACAAGGATTCACAGATACGCAGTATTTT.

The V and J genes are TRBV5-4 and TRBJ1-2; D possibly corresponds to TRBD1 (6 bases). The germline V gene has CDR1 SGHNT and CDR2 YYREEE (reference sequence). The CDR3 loop spans 13 amino acids. V lost 5 bases and J lost 7, with 15 bases in between. CDR3 sequence reads: CASSWDTGGGYTF. As DNA, the CDR3 is TGTGCCAGCAGTTGGGACACCGGCGGTGGCTACACCTTC.

The rearrangement links TRBV7-9 to TRBJ1-2; weak D call: TRBD1 (5 bases). This CDR3 has 14 amino acids. V was clipped by 2 bases and J by 7 bases, with 14 bases between them. Germline CDR1 and CDR2: SEHNR and FQNEAQ (reference sequence). In DNA form, the CDR3 reads TGTGCCAGCAGCTTAAACGCGGGGGGAGGTGGCTACACCTTC. This encodes CASSLNAGGGGYTF.

The rearrangement links TRBV11-2 to TRBJ1-2; no clear D gene. Germline loops: CDR1 SGHAT, CDR2 FQNNGV. The CDR3 has 13 residues. Trimming took 4 bases from V and 1 from J, leaving 7 bases between them. Here the CDR3 reads CASSSGFNYGYTF. The CDR3 DNA is TGTGCCAGCAGCTCTGGCTTTAACTATGGCTACACCTTC.

The rearrangement uses TRBV3-1 (or the pseudogene TRBV3-2) and TRBJ2-2, with 9 bases fitting TRBD2. CDR1 LGHDT and CDR2 YNNKEL come from the germline V gene (reference sequence). The CDR3 has 16 residues. After removal of 4 bases from V and 4 bases from J, the junction contained 7 bases not matched to a gene. CDR3 DNA: TGTGCCAGCAGCCCCGTAGCGGGGGCCGTCACCGGGGAGCTGTTTTTT. Residues: CASSPVAGAVTGELFF.

The genes are TRBV5-1 and TRBJ1-1, with D hard to call. The V gene lost 4 bases and the J gene lost 2 bases, with 18 bases spanning the gap. The CDR3 runs to 16 residues. Per germline, CDR1 SGHRS and CDR2 YFSETQ. The CDR3 here is CASSPGWEKVNTEAFF. DNA of the CDR3: TGCGCCAGCAGCCCAGGATGGGAGAAGGTAAACACTGAAGCTTTCTTT.

The gene calls are TRBV4-1 and TRBJ1-2; 8 bases are shared with TRBD1. Trimming took 2 bases from V and 5 from J; bases not matched to a gene: 7. The CDR3 loop spans 15 amino acids. Germline values: CDR1 MGHRA, CDR2 YSYEKL. The CDR3 protein is CASSQQETGDYGYTF. CDR3 DNA sequence: TGCGCCAGCAGCCAACAAGAGACAGGGGATTATGGCTACACCTTC.

The rearrangement joins TRBV9 to TRBJ2-1, with D tentatively TRBD1 (6 bases). V lost 0 bases, J lost 3 bases, and 25 bases lay in between. Per germline, CDR1 SGDLS and CDR2 YYNGEE. The CDR3 covers 20 residues. CDR3: CASSVARRQDSSLYYNEQFF. The CDR3 region has the DNA TGTGCCAGCAGCGTAGCTCGGAGACAGGACTCATCTTTATACTACAATGAGCAGTTCTTC.

This clone appeared once. The gene calls are TRBV2 and TRBJ2-5; 7 bases map to TRBD1. The CDR3 is 14 residues long. Germline CDR1 and CDR2: SNHLY and FYNNEI. V shed 1 base, J shed 2 bases, and the junction held 1 base outside the gene matches. CDR3 in DNA: TGTGCCAGCAGTGAAGTCAGGGGGCAAGAGACCCAGTACTTC. This codes for CASSEVRGQETQYF.

This chain joins TRBV5-1 and TRBJ2-1; D unresolved. V dropped 1 base and J dropped 3 bases, with 11 bases sitting between them. CDR3 size: 15 residues. CDR1 and CDR2 from the germline V gene are SGHRS and YFSETQ. The CDR3 DNA sequence: TGCGCCAGCAGCTTGCGTCAGGCGAACTACAATGAGCAGTTCTTC. The encoded protein is CASSLRQANYNEQFF. Together with reference TRBV5-1 and TRBJ2-1, the CDR3 gives the full variable domain: KAGVTQTPRYLIKTRGQQVTLSCSPISGHRSVSWYQQTPGQGLQFLFEYFSETQRNKGNFPGRFSGRQFSNSRSEMNVSTLELGDSALYLCASSLRQANYNEQFFGPGTRLTVL.

This rearrangement joins TRBV6-5 to TRBJ2-2, with TRBD1 identical over 10 bases. Germline CDR1 reads MNHEY; CDR2 reads SVGAGI. Trimming cost V 4 bases and J 7 bases; bases outside gene matches: 9. CDR3 length equals 16 residues. The CDR3 coding sequence is TGTGCCAGCAGTTCCCCGGGACAGGGGACGGGCGGGGAGCTGTTTTTT. Translation: CASSSPGQGTGGELFF.

The gene calls are TRBV9 and TRBJ1-4, with TRBD1 as a possible D gene (6 bases). Looked up from germline, CDR1 is SGDLS and CDR2 is YYNGEE. V dropped 3 bases and J dropped 10 bases, with 19 bases sitting between them. This CDR3 contains 15 residues. CDR3 in DNA: TGTGCCAGCAGCGAGGGGGAGGGCCGGAGAGGAAAACTGTTTTTT. Protein product: CASSEGEGRRGKLFF.

The rearrangement joins TRBV6-1 to TRBJ2-1, with 11 bases fitting TRBD2. The CDR3 extends over 16 amino acids. With V trimmed by 3 bases and J by 4 bases, 5 bases remained unmatched. Germline V lookup: CDR1 MNHNS, CDR2 SASEGT. The CDR3 sequence: CASSDGSGGVYNEQFF. Here the CDR3 DNA reads TGTGCCAGCAGTGACGGTAGCGGGGGGGTTTACAATGAGCAGTTCTTC.

This clone was recorded a few times. J is TRBJ1-4 and V is TRBV20-1; D is unclear. Between the trimmed V and J ends, which lost 7 bases and 7 bases, there was a span of 10 bases. Germline-derived CDR1 and CDR2 are DFQATT and SNEGSKA (reference sequence). The CDR3 length is 11 residues. In DNA form, the CDR3 reads TGCAGTGGACTTAGTGGTGAAAAACTGTTTTTT. Amino acid sequence: CSGLSGEKLFF.

The genes are TRBV6-5 and TRBJ2-7; D is unresolved. The CDR3 loop spans 11 amino acids. The V end was cut by 3 bases, the J end by 5 bases, with 5 bases between. Per germline, CDR1 MNHEY and CDR2 SVGAGI. For the CDR3, the DNA is TGTGCCAGCAGTTATATCGACGAGCAGTACTTC. As protein: CASSYIDEQYF.

This CDR3 reads CASSLGAGANTEAFF. DNA for the CDR3: TGTGCCAGCAGCTTAGGGGCAGGGGCGAACACTGAAGCTTTCTTT. The chain links TRBV7-2 to TRBJ1-1; the D gene is possibly TRBD1 (6 bases). The V end lost 1 base, the J end lost 1 base, and 10 bases lay between the germline ends. The germline CDR1 and CDR2 sequences are SGHTA and FQGNSA. The CDR3 extends over 15 amino acids.

V and J are TRBV4-2 and TRBJ1-2, with 7 bases matching TRBD1. Germline lookup yields CDR1 LGHNA and CDR2 YNFKEQ. The CDR3 is 16 amino acids. The junction had 8 bases not matched to a gene; V was cut back by 0 bases and J by 4 bases. CDR3 DNA: TGTGCCAGCAGCCAAGATTCGGGACAGCCAGGCTATGGCTACACCTTC. Encoded protein: CASSQDSGQPGYGYTF.

The rearrangement joins TRBV19 to TRBJ2-3; TRBD1 agrees at 7 bases. CDR1 LNHDA and CDR2 SQIVND come from the germline V gene (reference sequence). The CDR3 has 14 residues. V lost 4 bases and J lost 3; bases outside the gene matches: 4. In DNA form, the CDR3 reads TGTGCCAGTAGTAGGACAGGTTGGACAGATACGCAGTATTTT. This encodes CASSRTGWTDTQYF.